What follows describes a single TCR beta chain. Generated by immunoSEQ multiplex PCR, the TCRdb table keeps only in-frame clones and is missing some. The data show 40,000 or so clones, over 85% seen once. The data stem from a study of T cell changes during pregnancy in multiple sclerosis. The sequencing used peripheral blood, collected in the third trimester of pregnancy. The receptor comes from a female donor in good health, enrolled as a control in a pregnancy study.

The CDR3 coding sequence is TGCAGCGTTGTTGGGACTGGACTCTACAATGAGCAGTTCTTC. Protein sequence: CSVVGTGLYNEQFF. J is TRBJ2-1 and V is TRBV29-1; tentative D call: TRBD2 (6 bases). The V end lost 4 bases, the J end lost 3 bases, and 13 bases lay between the germline ends. The CDR3 is 14 residues long. Germline V gene data show CDR1 as SQVTM and CDR2 as ANQGSEA.